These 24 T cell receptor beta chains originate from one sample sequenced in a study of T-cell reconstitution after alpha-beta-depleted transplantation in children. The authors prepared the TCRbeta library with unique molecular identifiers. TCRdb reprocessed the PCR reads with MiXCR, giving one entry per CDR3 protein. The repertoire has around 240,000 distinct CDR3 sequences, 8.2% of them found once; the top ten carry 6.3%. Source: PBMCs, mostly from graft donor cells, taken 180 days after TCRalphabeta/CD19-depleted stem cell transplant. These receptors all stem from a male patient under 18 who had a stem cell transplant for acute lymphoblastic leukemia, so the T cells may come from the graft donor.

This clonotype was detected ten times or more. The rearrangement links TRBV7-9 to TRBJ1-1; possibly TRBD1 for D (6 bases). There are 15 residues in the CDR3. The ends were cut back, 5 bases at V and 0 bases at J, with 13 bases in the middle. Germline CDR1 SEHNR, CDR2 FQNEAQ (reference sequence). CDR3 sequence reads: CASSPLGGLNTEAFF. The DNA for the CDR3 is TGTGCCAGCAGCCCGTTGGGGGGGCTGAACACTGAAGCTTTCTTT. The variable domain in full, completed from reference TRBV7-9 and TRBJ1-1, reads DTGVSQNPRHKITKRGQNVTFRCDPISEHNRLYWYRQTLGQGPEFLTYFQNEAQLEKSRLLSDRFSAERPKGSFSTLEIQRTEQGDSAMYLCASSPLGGLNTEAFFGQGTRLTVV.

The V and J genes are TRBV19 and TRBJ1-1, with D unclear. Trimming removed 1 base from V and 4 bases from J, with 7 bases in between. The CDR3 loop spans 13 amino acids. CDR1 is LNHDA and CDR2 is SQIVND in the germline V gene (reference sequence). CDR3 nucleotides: TGTGCCAGTAGTATAGCCGGCACCACTGAAGCTTTCTTT. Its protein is CASSIAGTTEAFF.

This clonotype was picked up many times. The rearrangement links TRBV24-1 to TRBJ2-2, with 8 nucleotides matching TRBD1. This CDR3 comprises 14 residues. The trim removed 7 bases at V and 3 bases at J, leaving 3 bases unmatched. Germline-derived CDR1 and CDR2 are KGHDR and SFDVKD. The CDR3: CATSPDRDTGELFF. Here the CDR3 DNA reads TGTGCCACCAGCCCGGACAGGGACACCGGGGAGCTGTTTTTT.

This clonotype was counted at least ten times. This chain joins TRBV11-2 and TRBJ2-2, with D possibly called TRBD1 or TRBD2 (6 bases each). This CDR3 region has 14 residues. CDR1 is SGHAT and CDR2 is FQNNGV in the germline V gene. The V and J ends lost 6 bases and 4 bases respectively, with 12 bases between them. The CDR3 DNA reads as TGTGCCAGCAGGGGCAGGGGAGGCACCGGGGAGCTGTTTTTT. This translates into CASRGRGGTGELFF.

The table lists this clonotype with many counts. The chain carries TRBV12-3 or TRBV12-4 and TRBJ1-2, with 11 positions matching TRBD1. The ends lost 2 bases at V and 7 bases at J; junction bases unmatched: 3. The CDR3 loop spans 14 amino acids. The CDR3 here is CASSLWTGGRGYTF. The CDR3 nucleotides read TGTGCCAGCAGTTTATGGACAGGGGGCCGTGGCTACACCTTC.

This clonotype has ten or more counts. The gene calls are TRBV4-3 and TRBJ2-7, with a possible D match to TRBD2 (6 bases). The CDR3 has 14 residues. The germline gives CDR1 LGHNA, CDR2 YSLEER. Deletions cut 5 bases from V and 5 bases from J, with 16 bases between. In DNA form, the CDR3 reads TGCGCCAGCAGCGAGGGACTGATGAACAACGAGCAGTACTTC. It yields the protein CASSEGLMNNEQYF.

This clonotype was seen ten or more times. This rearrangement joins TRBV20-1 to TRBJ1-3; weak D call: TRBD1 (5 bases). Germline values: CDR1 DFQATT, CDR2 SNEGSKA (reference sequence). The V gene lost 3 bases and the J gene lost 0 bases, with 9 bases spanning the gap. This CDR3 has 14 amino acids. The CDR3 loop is CSARGPSSGNTIYF. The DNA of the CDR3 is TGCAGTGCTAGGGGGCCTAGCTCTGGAAACACCATATATTTT.

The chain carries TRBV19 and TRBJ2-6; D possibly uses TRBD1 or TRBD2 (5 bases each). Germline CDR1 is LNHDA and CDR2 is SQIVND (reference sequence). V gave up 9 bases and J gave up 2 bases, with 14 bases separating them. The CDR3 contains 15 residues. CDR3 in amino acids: CASQKWGTGANVLTF. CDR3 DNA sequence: TGTGCCAGCCAGAAGTGGGGGACTGGGGCCAACGTCCTGACTTTC.

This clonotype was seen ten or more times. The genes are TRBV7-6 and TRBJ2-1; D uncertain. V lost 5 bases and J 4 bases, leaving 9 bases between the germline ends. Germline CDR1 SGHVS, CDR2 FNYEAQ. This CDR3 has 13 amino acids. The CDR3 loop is CASSGYPYNEQFF. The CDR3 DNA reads TGTGCCAGCAGCGGGTACCCTTACAATGAGCAGTTCTTC.

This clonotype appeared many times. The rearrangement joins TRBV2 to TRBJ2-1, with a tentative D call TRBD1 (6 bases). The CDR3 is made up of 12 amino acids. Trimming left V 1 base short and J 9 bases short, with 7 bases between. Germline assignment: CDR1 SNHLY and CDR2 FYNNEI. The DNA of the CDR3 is TGTGCCAGCAGTGAAGTAGGGGGTGAGCAGTTCTTC. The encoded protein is CASSEVGGEQFF. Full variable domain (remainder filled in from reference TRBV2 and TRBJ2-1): EPEVTQTPSHQVTQMGQEVILRCVPISNHLYFYWYRQILGQKVEFLVSFYNNEISEKSEIFDDQFSVERPDGSNFTLKIRSTKLEDSAMYFCASSEVGGEQFFGPGTRLTVL.

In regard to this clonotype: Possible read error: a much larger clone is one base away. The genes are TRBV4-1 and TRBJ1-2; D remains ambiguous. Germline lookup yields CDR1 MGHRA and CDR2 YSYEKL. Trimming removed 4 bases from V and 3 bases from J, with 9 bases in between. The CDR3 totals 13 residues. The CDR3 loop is CASSRHGDYGYTF. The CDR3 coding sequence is TGCGCCAGCAGCCGGCACGGGGACTATGGCTACACCTTC.

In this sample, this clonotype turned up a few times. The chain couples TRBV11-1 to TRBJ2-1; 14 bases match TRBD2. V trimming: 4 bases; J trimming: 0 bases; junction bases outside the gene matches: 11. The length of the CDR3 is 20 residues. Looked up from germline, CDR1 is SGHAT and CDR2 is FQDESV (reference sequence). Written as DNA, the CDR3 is TGTGCCAGCAGCTACCCCGACGGGACTAGCGGGGGCCGCTCCTACAATGAGCAGTTCTTC. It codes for CASSYPDGTSGGRSYNEQFF. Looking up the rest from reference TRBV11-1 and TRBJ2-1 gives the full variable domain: EAEVAQSPRYKITEKSQAVAFWCDPISGHATLYWYRQILGQGPELLVQFQDESVVDDSQLPKDRFSAERLKGVDSTLKIQPAELGDSAMYLCASSYPDGTSGGRSYNEQFFGPGTRLTVL.

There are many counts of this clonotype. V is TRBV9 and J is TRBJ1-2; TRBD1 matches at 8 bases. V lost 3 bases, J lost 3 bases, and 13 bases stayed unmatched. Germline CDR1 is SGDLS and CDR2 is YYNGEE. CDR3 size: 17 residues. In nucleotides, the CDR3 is TGTGCCAGCAGCGCCACCCAGGGGGCTCTTGGTGACTATGGCTACACCTTC. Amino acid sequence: CASSATQGALGDYGYTF.

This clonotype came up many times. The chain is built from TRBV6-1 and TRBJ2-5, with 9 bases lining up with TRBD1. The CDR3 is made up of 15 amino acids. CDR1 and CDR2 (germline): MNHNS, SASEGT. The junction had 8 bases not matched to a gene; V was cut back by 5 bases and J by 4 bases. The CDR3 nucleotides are TGTGCCAGCAGTCCCGGGACAGGGACGGGAGAGACCCAGTACTTC. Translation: CASSPGTGTGETQYF.

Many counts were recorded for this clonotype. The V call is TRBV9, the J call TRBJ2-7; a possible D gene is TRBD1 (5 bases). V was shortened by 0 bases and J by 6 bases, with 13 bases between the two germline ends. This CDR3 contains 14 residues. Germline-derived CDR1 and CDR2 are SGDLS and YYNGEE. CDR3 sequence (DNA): TGTGCCAGCAGCGTAGGCGACAGAGCCCCCGAGCAGTACTTC. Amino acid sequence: CASSVGDRAPEQYF.

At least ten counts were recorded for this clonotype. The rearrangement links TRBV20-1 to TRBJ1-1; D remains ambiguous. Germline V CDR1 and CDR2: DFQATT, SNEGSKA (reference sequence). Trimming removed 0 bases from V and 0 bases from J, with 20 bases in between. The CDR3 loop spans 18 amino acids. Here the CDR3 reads CSARDRKSRVPLNTEAFF. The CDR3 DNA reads TGCAGTGCTAGAGATCGAAAGTCGAGGGTGCCCCTGAACACTGAAGCTTTCTTT.

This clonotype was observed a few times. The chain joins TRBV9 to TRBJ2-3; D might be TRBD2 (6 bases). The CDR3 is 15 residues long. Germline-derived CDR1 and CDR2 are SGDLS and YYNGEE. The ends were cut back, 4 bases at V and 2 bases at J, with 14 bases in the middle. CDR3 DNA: TGTGCCAGCAGCCCCCGGGACTCCGCCACAGATACGCAGTATTTT. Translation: CASSPRDSATDTQYF. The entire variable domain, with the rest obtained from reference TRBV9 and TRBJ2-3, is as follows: DSGVTQTPKHLITATGQRVTLRCSPRSGDLSVYWYQQSLDQGLQFLIQYYNGEERAKGNILERFSAQQFPDLHSELNLSSLELGDSALYFCASSPRDSATDTQYFGPGTRLTVL.

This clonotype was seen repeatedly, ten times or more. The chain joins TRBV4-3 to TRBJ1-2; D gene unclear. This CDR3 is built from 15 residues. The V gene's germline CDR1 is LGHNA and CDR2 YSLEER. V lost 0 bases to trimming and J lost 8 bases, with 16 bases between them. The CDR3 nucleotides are TGCGCCAGCAGCCAAGATCTAGGGAATGTCGGAGGCTACACCTTC. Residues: CASSQDLGNVGGYTF.

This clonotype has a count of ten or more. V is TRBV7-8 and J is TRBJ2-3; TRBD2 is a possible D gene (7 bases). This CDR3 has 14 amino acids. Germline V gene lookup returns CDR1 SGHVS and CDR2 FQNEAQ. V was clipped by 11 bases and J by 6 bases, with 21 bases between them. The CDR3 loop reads CAFRGGPQIDTQYF. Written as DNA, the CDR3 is TGTGCCTTTAGGGGGGGTCCACAGATCGATACGCAGTATTTT.

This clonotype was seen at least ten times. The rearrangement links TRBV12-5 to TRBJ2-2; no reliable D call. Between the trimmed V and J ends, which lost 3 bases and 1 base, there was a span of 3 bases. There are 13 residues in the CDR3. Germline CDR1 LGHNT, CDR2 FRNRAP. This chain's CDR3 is CASGFRNTGELFF. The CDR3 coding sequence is TGTGCTAGTGGTTTCCGGAACACCGGGGAGCTGTTTTTT.

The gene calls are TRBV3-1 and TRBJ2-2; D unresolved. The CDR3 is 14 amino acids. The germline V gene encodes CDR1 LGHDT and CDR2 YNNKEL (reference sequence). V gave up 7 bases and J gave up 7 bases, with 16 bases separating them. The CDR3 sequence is CASTSALSIGELFF. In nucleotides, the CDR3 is TGTGCCAGCACCTCCGCCCTTTCGATCGGGGAGCTGTTTTTT.

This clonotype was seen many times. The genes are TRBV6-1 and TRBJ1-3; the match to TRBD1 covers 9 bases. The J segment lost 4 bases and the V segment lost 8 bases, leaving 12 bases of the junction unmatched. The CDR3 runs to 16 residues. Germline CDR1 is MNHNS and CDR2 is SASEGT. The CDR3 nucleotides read TGTGCCAGCTCCTATGGGGGGACAGGGTCCGGAAACACCATATATTTT. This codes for CASSYGGTGSGNTIYF.

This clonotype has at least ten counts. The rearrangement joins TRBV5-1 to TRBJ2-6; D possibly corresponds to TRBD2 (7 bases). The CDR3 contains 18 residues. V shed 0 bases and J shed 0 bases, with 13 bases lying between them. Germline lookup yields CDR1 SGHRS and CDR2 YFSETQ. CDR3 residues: CASSLEGGRLSGANVLTF. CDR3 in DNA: TGCGCCAGCAGCTTGGAGGGGGGGCGGCTCTCTGGGGCCAACGTCCTGACTTTC.

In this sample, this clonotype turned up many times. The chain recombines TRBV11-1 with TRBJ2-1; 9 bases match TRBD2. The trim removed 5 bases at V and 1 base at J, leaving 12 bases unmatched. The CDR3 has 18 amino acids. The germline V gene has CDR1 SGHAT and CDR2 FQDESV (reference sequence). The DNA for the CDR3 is TGTGCCAGCAGCCCAACGGTTTCTAGCGGGGAGTCCTACAATGAGCAGTTCTTC. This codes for CASSPTVSSGESYNEQFF.